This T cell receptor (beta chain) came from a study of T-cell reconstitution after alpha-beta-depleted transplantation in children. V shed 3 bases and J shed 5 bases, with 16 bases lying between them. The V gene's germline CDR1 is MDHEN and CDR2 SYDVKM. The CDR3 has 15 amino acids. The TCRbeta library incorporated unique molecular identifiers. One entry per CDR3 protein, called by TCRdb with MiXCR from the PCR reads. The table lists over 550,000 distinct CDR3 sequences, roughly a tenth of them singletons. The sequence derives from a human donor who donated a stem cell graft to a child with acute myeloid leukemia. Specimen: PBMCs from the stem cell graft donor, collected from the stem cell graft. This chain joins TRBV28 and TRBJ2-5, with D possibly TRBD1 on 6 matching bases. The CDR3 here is CASSFVGQGVETQYF. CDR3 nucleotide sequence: TGTGCCAGCAGTTTTGTGGGACAAGGCGTGGAGACCCAGTACTTC.